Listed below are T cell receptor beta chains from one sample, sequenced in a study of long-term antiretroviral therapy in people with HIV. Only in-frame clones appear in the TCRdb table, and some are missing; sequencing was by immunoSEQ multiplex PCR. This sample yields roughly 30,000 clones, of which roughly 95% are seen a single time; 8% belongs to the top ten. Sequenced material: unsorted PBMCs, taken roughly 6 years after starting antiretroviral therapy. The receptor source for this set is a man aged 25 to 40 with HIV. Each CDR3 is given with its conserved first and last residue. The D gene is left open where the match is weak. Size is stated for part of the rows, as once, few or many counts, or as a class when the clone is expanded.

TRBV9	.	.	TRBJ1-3	TGTGCCAGCAGCTCGCCTCGACAGGACCCTGGAAACACCATATATTTT	CASSSPRQDPGNTIYF
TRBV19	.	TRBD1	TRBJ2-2	TGTGCCAGTAGTGGAACAGGGGGTGTCGGGGAGCTGTTTTTT	CASSGTGGVGELFF
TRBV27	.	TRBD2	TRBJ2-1	TGTGCCAGCAGTTTAGCCCCAGCGGGGGCAGACAATGAGCAGTTCTTC	CASSLAPAGADNEQFF
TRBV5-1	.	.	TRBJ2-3	TGCGCCAGCAGCCCCACCGGGACAGATACGCAGTATTTT	CASSPTGTDTQYF
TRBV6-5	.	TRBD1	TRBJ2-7	TGTGCCAGCAGTTACGGGCAGGGGGACGAGCAGTACTTC	CASSYGQGDEQYF
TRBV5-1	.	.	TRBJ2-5	TGCGCCAGCAGCTTGGTGAATCCAGGACAAGAGACCCAGTACTTC	CASSLVNPGQETQYF
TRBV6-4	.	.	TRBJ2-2	TGTGCCAGCAGTGACTCGGAGGGTACCGGGGAGCTGTTTTTT	CASSDSEGTGELFF
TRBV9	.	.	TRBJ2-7	TGTGCCAGCAGCGGAGATGCCTACGAGCAGTACTTC	CASSGDAYEQYF
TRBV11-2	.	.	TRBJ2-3	TGTGCCAGCAGCTCCGGACAGATGGGGGATACGCAGTATTTT	CASSSGQMGDTQYF
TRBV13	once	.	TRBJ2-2	TGTGCCAGCAGCTCCGAGGCTTACACCGGGGAGCTGTTTTTT	CASSSEAYTGELFF
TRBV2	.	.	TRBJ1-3	TGTGCCAGCAGTGAAGAGCAGAGGACCACCATATATTTT	CASSEEQRTTIYF
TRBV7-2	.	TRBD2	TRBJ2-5	TGTGCCAGCAGCCTTATGGGTAGCGGGGGCGGAGAGACCCAGTACTTC	CASSLMGSGGGETQYF
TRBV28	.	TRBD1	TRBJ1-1	TGTGCCACCCAGGGGGCTGGTGCTTTCTTT	CATQGAGAFF
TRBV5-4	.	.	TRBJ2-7	TGTGCCAGCAACCATCCTCTAGCGCCCAGCGAGCAGTACTTC	CASNHPLAPSEQYF
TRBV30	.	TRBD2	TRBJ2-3	TGTGCCTGGAGTTCTGGGCTAGCGGGGAGCACAGATACGCAGTATTTT	CAWSSGLAGSTDTQYF
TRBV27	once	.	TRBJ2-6	TGTGCCAGCAGTGGGGAGACTGGGGCCAACGTCCTGACTTTC	CASSGETGANVLTF
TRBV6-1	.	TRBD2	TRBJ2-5	TGTGCCAGCAGTGAAGAGCGGGGGCGCTGGGAGACCCAGTACTTC	CASSEERGRWETQYF
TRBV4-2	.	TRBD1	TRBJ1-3	TGTGCCAGCAGCCAGCTACCGGGACAGGGGGCAGAGGTATCTGGAAACACCATATATTTT	CASSQLPGQGAEVSGNTIYF
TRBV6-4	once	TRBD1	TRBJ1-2	TGTGCCAGAACCGACCGGGACAGGGACGCCTATGGCTACACCTTC	CARTDRDRDAYGYTF
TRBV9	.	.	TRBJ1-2	TGTGCCAGCAGCGCCCGGGCAGGGGTGGGCGGCTACACCTTC	CASSARAGVGGYTF
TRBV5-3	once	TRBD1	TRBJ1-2	TGTGCCAGAAGCCACAGGGGCGCCCTCCGCACCCTCTATGGCTACACCTTC	CARSHRGALRTLYGYTF
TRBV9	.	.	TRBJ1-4	TGTGCCAGCAGCGTAGAAGGGGCGTTCAATGAAAAACTGTTTTTT	CASSVEGAFNEKLFF
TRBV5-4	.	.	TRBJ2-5	TGTGCCAGCAGCTTTCACATGGCCTCCGCGAGGGGAGAGACCCAGTACTTC	CASSFHMASARGETQYF
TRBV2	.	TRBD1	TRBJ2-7	TGTGCCAGCAGCCGGGACAGGGGGCCCAACGAGCAGTACTTC	CASSRDRGPNEQYF
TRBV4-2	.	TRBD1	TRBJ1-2	TGTGCCAGCAGCTCTCTAATATGGACAGGAGGTAGGAACGAGAGCTACACCTTC	CASSSLIWTGGRNESYTF
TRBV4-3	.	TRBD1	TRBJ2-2	TGCGCCAGCAGCCAAGATCGACACGGCTCTACCAGGGGGCGCGGGTATGCCGGGGAGCTGTTTTTT	CASSQDRHGSTRGRGYAGELFF
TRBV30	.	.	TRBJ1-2	TGTGCCTGGCGAGGGGGGGCTCGGGGCTACACCTTC	CAWRGGARGYTF
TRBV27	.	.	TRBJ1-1	TGTGCCAGCAGTTTACGGGGGAGCACTGAAGCTTTCTTT	CASSLRGSTEAFF
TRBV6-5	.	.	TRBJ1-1	TGTGCCGCGAAACAATGGTGGGGGGACACTGAAGCTTTCTTT	CAAKQWWGDTEAFF
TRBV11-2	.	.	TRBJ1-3	TGTGCCAGCAGCTTATTCGGGGGGTCTGGAAACACCATATATTTT	CASSLFGGSGNTIYF
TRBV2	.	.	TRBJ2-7	TGTGCCATACGGACCTTAATCTACGAGCAGTACTTC	CAIRTLIYEQYF
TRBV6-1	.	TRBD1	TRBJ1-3	TGTGCCAGCAGTGAAGCGCCGGGACAGGGGTCTTCTGGAAACACCATATATTTT	CASSEAPGQGSSGNTIYF
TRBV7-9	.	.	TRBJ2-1	TGTGCCAGCAGCCCTTGGGACAATGAGCAGTTCTTC	CASSPWDNEQFF
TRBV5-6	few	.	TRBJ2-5	TGTGCCAGCAGCTTGGGTTATACACTTGAAGAGACCCAGTACTTC	CASSLGYTLEETQYF
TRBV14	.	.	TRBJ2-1	TGTGCCAGCAGCCAGGCATCCTATCGGGCGAGCTCCTACAATGAGCAGTTCTTC	CASSQASYRASSYNEQFF
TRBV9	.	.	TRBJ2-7	TGTGCCAGCAGCGTTGGCGGCCTTGGGACTGAGCAGTACTTC	CASSVGGLGTEQYF
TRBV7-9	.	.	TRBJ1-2	TGTGCCAGCAGCTTAGGGGCAGGGCCGGGAGGTAACTATGGCTACACCTTC	CASSLGAGPGGNYGYTF
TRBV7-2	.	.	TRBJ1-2	TGTGCCAGCAGCTTACCCCCCTCGGGCGGCTACACCTTC	CASSLPPSGGYTF
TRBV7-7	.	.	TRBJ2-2	TGTGCTAGCAGCCACGGACCGAACACCGGGGAGCTGTTTTTT	CASSHGPNTGELFF
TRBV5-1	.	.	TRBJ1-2	TGCGCCAGCAGCTTGGCCGGTTCAGACTATGGCTACACCTTC	CASSLAGSDYGYTF
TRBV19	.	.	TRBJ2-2	TGTGCCAGTAGTATAACTGGCTTGAACACCGGGGAGCTGTTTTTT	CASSITGLNTGELFF
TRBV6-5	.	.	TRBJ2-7	TGTGCCAGCAGGATCACATCATTTAGCTCCTACGAGCAGTACTTC	CASRITSFSSYEQYF
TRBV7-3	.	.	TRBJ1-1	TGTGCCAGCAGCTCAAGCTCAGCGAACACTGAAGCTTTCTTT	CASSSSSANTEAFF
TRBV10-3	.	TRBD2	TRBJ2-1	TGTGCCATCAGTGTTAAGCGGGAGGTTGGGAATGAGCAGTTCTTC	CAISVKREVGNEQFF
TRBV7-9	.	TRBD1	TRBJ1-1	TGTGCCGGAGAGACAGGGACTGAAGCTTTCTTT	CAGETGTEAFF
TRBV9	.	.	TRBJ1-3	TGTGCCAGCAGCGTAGCGGCGAACAGTGTCTCTGGAAACACCATATATTTT	CASSVAANSVSGNTIYF
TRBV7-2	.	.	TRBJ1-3	TGTGCCAGCAGTTCCGGGACTCCGGGAGGAAACACCATATATTTT	CASSSGTPGGNTIYF
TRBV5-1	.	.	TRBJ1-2	TGCGCCAGCAGCTCGGATCCGGCTAACTATGGCTACACCTTC	CASSSDPANYGYTF
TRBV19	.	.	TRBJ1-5	TGTGCCAGTAGTCCCCGTCACAGCAATAGCAATCAGCCCCAGCATTTT	CASSPRHSNSNQPQHF
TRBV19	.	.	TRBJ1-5	TGTGCCAGTAGTCTCCGAGACTATAGCAATCAGCCCCAGCATTTT	CASSLRDYSNQPQHF
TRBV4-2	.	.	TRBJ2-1	TGTGCCAGCAGCAAAGACCCCTTGGATAGCGATGAGCAGTTCTTC	CASSKDPLDSDEQFF
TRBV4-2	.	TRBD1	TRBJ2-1	TGTGCCAGCAGCCAAGATGGGCCAGGGGGCGTCATCTACAATGAGCAGTTCTTC	CASSQDGPGGVIYNEQFF